Following are 14 T cell receptor beta chains from one sample sequenced in a study of T cell changes during pregnancy in multiple sclerosis. This table comes from immunoSEQ multiplex PCR, and its TCRdb copy is limited to in-frame clones, with some not included. In the table there are about 62,000 clones, roughly 92% of which are singletons. The source was CD8+ T cells from peripheral blood mononuclear cells, collected in the second trimester of pregnancy. These TCRs come from a female donor with multiple sclerosis, enrolled in a pregnancy study.

The chain recombines TRBV18 with TRBJ2-5, with 7 bases matching TRBD1. Germline values: CDR1 KGHSH, CDR2 LQKENI. CDR3 length equals 17 residues. The junction had 12 bases not matched to a gene; V was cut back by 2 bases and J by 3 bases. DNA for the CDR3: TGTGCCAGCTCACCAGGCCTCGTGACAGGGCTTGAAGAGACCCAGTACTTC. It translates to CASSPGLVTGLEETQYF.

The gene calls are TRBV27 and TRBJ2-1; possibly TRBD1 for D (6 bases). The CDR3 contains 14 residues. The germline gives CDR1 MNHEY, CDR2 SMNVEV (reference sequence). V dropped 7 bases and J dropped 4 bases, with 14 bases sitting between them. The CDR3 DNA is TGTGCCAGCACCGCAGGGGTGGATTACAATGAGCAGTTCTTC. It codes for CASTAGVDYNEQFF.

The chain has TRBV5-3 and TRBJ2-3; 12 bases are a match to TRBD2. TRBV5-3 belongs to the ORF category, with a function that is uncertain. This CDR3 has 16 residues. Unmatched junction bases numbered 7, after V lost 4 bases and J lost 4 bases. CDR3 nucleotides: TGTGCCAGAAGCCTAGCGGGAGGGCCTAGGGCAGATACGCAGTATTTT. Translation gives CARSLAGGPRADTQYF.

The chain joins TRBV19 to TRBJ1-5; TRBD1 might be the D (5 bases). The ends were cut back, 7 bases at V and 5 bases at J, with 12 bases in the middle. The CDR3 length is 13 residues. Germline assignment: CDR1 LNHDA and CDR2 SQIVND (reference sequence). The CDR3 loop reads CASNWGRDQPQHF. The CDR3 nucleotides read TGTGCCAGTAATTGGGGCAGAGATCAGCCCCAGCATTTT.

This chain links TRBV27 with TRBJ2-7; 12 nucleotides line up with TRBD2. Trimming took 5 bases from V and 2 from J; bases not matched to a gene: 13. Germline V gene sequence: CDR1 MNHEY, CDR2 SMNVEV (reference sequence). The CDR3 length is 18 residues. CDR3 in amino acids: CASSTYQARTSGTYEQYF. CDR3 in DNA: TGTGCCAGCAGTACGTATCAGGCAAGGACTAGCGGGACCTACGAGCAGTACTTC.

V is TRBV15 and J is TRBJ2-7, with 9 bases matching TRBD2. The CDR3 is 15 amino acids. Trimming at V came to 3 bases and at J to 4 bases, leaving 7 bases not matched to a gene. Germline CDR1 is LNHNV and CDR2 is YYDKDF (reference sequence). This CDR3 is CATSSSGTSIYEQYF. The DNA for the CDR3 is TGTGCCACCAGCAGTTCCGGGACTAGCATTTACGAGCAGTACTTC.

The chain recombines TRBV7-9 with TRBJ2-5, with D possibly TRBD1 on 6 matching bases. Trimming pared 3 bases from V and 1 base from J, leaving 9 bases between. Germline V gene lookup returns CDR1 SEHNR and CDR2 FQNEAQ (reference sequence). The CDR3 is 14 amino acids. The CDR3 here is CASSFKDSQETQYF. The CDR3 DNA is TGTGCCAGCAGCTTTAAGGACAGCCAAGAGACCCAGTACTTC.

This clone was seen once. This sequence joins TRBV27 and TRBJ2-7, with 9 bases aligning to TRBD1. Germline V gene data show CDR1 as MNHEY and CDR2 as SMNVEV (reference sequence). This CDR3 has 15 amino acids. V shed 8 bases, J shed 2 bases, and the junction held 10 bases outside the gene matches. The CDR3 DNA is TGTGCCAGCCGAAACCGGGACAGGGTCCCCTACGAGCAGTACTTC. Its protein product is CASRNRDRVPYEQYF.

The J gene is TRBJ2-7, the V gene TRBV5-6, with 9 bases that match TRBD2. With 0 bases clipped from V and 3 bases from J, the junction kept 1 base outside the gene matches. There are 14 residues in the CDR3. Germline assignment: CDR1 SGHDT and CDR2 YYEEEE. In nucleotides, the CDR3 is TGTGCCAGCAGCTTGGCGACTAGCGGCTACGAGCAGTACTTC. The encoded protein is CASSLATSGYEQYF.

This clone was found a few times. Here the CDR3 reads CASSDSGRAEGNEQFF. The CDR3 DNA is TGTGCCAGCAGCGATAGCGGGAGGGCCGAGGGGAATGAGCAGTTCTTC. This chain uses TRBV9 with TRBJ2-1, with 11 bases fitting TRBD2. Unmatched junction bases numbered 9, after V lost 3 bases and J lost 7 bases. Germline V CDR1 and CDR2: SGDLS, YYNGEE. The CDR3 runs 16 residues.

The chain combines TRBV7-8 with TRBJ2-1, with D possibly being TRBD1 (5 bases). This CDR3 contains 15 residues. Trimming stripped 3 bases from V and 8 bases from J, with 17 bases between. Germline assignment: CDR1 SGHVS and CDR2 FQNEAQ. This CDR3 reads CASSFRAGKFHEQFF. The CDR3, as DNA: TGTGCCAGCAGCTTTAGGGCAGGGAAGTTCCATGAGCAGTTCTTC.

This chain uses TRBV5-6 with TRBJ2-1; D is undetermined. Per the germline V gene, CDR1 is SGHDT and CDR2 is YYEEEE. V lost 3 bases and J 5 bases, leaving 6 bases between the germline ends. This CDR3 has 12 residues. CDR3 loop: CASSSSDNEQFF. CDR3 nucleotides: TGTGCCAGCAGCTCCAGCGACAATGAGCAGTTCTTC.

The sample holds one count of this clone. CDR3 region: CASSTGTGLNTEAFF. Written as DNA, the CDR3 is TGTGCCAGTAGTACTGGGACAGGGCTGAACACTGAAGCTTTCTTT. The V gene is TRBV19, the J gene TRBJ1-1; TRBD1 agrees at 9 bases. The trim removed 4 bases at V and 0 bases at J, leaving 3 bases unmatched. The CDR3 has 15 amino acids. The germline gives CDR1 LNHDA, CDR2 SQIVND (reference sequence).

This sequence joins TRBV5-1 and TRBJ2-1, with 7 bases aligning to TRBD2. V lost 4 bases to trimming and J lost 4 bases; unmatched junction nucleotides: 11. The V gene's germline CDR1 is SGHRS and CDR2 YFSETQ. The CDR3 spans 16 residues. The DNA of the CDR3 is TGCGCCAGCAGCCCCCGAGCTAGCGGCTCTTACAATGAGCAGTTCTTC. This gives the protein CASSPRASGSYNEQFF.